These 13 T cell receptor beta chains share one sample of origin, sequenced in a study of human T cells and chemical hapten exposure. TCRdb reprocessed the RACE reads with MiXCR, giving one entry per CDR3 protein. The data show around 57,000 distinct CDR3 sequences, approximately 11% seen once. Time point meaning: patch test 1, 2 weeks after DPC sensitization. Documented treatment: therapeutic diphenylcyclopropenone sensitization with weekly scalp DPC. Unfractionated whole blood served as the source for total RNA extraction. The source was whole blood, collected in connection with sensitization to the hapten diphenylcyclopropenone (DPC). These receptors were taken from a middle-aged woman with alopecia areata. Some clones in this sample may be carry-over from other donors' samples.

At least ten counts were recorded for this clonotype. The chain employs TRBV12-3 or TRBV12-4 and TRBJ2-3; no clear D. This CDR3 is built from 12 residues. V was pared by 9 bases and J by 9 bases, with 16 bases between. CDR3 region: CASGRFGWTQYF. CDR3 coding DNA: TGTGCCAGTGGACGGTTCGGTTGGACGCAGTATTTT.

This clonotype was seen more than once but under ten times. The chain has TRBV6-5 and TRBJ2-5; D is unresolved. Germline V gene sequence: CDR1 MNHEY, CDR2 SVGAGI. Trimming removed 4 bases at V and 0 bases at J, with 6 bases between. CDR3 size: 13 residues. The CDR3 reads CASSFRHQETQYF. For the CDR3, the DNA is TGTGCCAGCAGTTTCCGTCACCAAGAGACCCAGTACTTC.

The CDR3 DNA follows: TGCAGTGCTAGATCCCAAGCGGGAGGGAGCTTCAATGAGCAGTTCTTC. Translated: CSARSQAGGSFNEQFF. V and J are TRBV20-1 and TRBJ2-1; 10 bases are shared with TRBD2. The CDR3 length is 16 residues. J gave up 6 bases and V 2 bases, and 10 bases lay outside the gene matches. Germline V CDR1 and CDR2: DFQATT, SNEGSKA (reference sequence).

This clonotype was seen many times. V gene TRBV20-1 combines with J gene TRBJ2-7; the D call may be TRBD1 or TRBD2 (5 bases each). There are 14 residues in the CDR3. Germline V CDR1 and CDR2: DFQATT, SNEGSKA (reference sequence). V was trimmed by 2 bases and J by 2 bases, leaving 13 bases between them. This CDR3 is CSARSGTFTYEQYF. The CDR3 DNA sequence: TGCAGTGCTAGATCCGGGACGTTCACCTACGAGCAGTACTTC.

This clonotype was found many times. The CDR3 region is CSASGQGRTKPQHF. DNA of the CDR3: TGCAGTGCTAGTGGGCAGGGAAGGACAAAGCCCCAGCATTTT. The gene calls are TRBV20-1 and TRBJ1-5; tentative D call: TRBD1 (5 bases). The germline V gene has CDR1 DFQATT and CDR2 SNEGSKA (reference sequence). The CDR3 covers 14 residues. V lost 3 bases and J 8 bases, leaving 17 bases between the germline ends.

This chain's CDR3 is CASSSGGQPNEKLFF. In DNA, the CDR3 is TGTGCCAGCAGTTCAGGGGGACAGCCTAATGAAAAACTGTTTTTT. This chain joins TRBV27 and TRBJ1-4; TRBD1 agrees at 7 bases. In germline, CDR1 is MNHEY, CDR2 SMNVEV (reference sequence). The V segment lost 4 bases and the J segment 3 bases; nucleotides outside the gene matches: 5. The CDR3 runs 15 residues.

This sequence joins TRBV6-5 and TRBJ2-1; D remains unclear. V was shortened by 4 bases and J by 3 bases, with 4 bases between the two germline ends. The CDR3 extends over 12 amino acids. Germline V lookup: CDR1 MNHEY, CDR2 SVGAGI. The DNA of the CDR3 is TGTGCCAGCAGTTCCAACTACAATGAGCAGTTCTTC. It codes for CASSSNYNEQFF.

This clonotype was picked up many times. The chain uses TRBV2 and TRBJ2-5; 7 bases map to TRBD2. The V gene's germline CDR1 is SNHLY and CDR2 FYNNEI. CDR3 size: 12 residues. V was clipped by 4 bases and J by 9 bases; unmatched bases: 5. The CDR3 DNA reads TGTGCCAGCAGTGGGGAGGGGTCAGCCCAGTACTTC. It yields the protein CASSGEGSAQYF.

V and J are TRBV30 and TRBJ2-7, with 8 bases that match TRBD1. Germline V lookup: CDR1 GTSNPN, CDR2 SVGIG (reference sequence). V shed 0 bases and J 6 bases; nucleotides not matched to a gene: 7. The CDR3 length is 14 residues. For the CDR3, the DNA is TGTGCCTGGAGTGTACTCGACAGGGGTGTCGAGCAGTACTTC. Amino acid sequence: CAWSVLDRGVEQYF.

The chain carries TRBV28 and TRBJ2-7; D uncertain. The germline V and J ends were trimmed by 1 base and 2 bases, with 6 bases remaining between them. The CDR3 has 13 residues. Germline V gene sequence: CDR1 MDHEN, CDR2 SYDVKM. DNA of the CDR3: TGTGCCAGCAGTTTATTTTCACCCTACGAGCAGTACTTC. Translation gives CASSLFSPYEQYF.

The CDR3 DNA is TGTGCCAGCAGTTTTCGTAAGGGGGTCCAAGAGACCCAGTACTTC. Amino acid sequence: CASSFRKGVQETQYF. V and J are TRBV28 and TRBJ2-5, with D possibly matching TRBD1 (6 bases). Germline V gives CDR1 MDHEN, CDR2 SYDVKM. Between the trimmed V and J ends, which lost 3 bases and 1 base, there was a span of 12 bases. This CDR3 is 15 amino acids long.

There are many counts of this clonotype. The genes are TRBV7-8 and TRBJ1-4; D call uncertain. This CDR3 has 14 amino acids. Germline V lookup: CDR1 SGHVS, CDR2 FQNEAQ. V lost 1 base, J lost 5 bases, and 8 bases lay in between. CDR3 nucleotides: TGTGCCAGCAGCTTAGGGGTGGTCAATGAAAAACTGTTTTTT. It translates to CASSLGVVNEKLFF.

J is TRBJ1-4 and V is TRBV5-5; 7 bases match TRBD1. Germline assignment: CDR1 SGHKS and CDR2 YYEKEE (reference sequence). This CDR3 region has 15 residues. The V gene end was trimmed by 3 bases and the J gene end by 7 bases; junction bases not matched to a gene: 9. The CDR3 is CASSSAPGQAEKLFF. DNA for the CDR3: TGTGCCAGCAGCTCAGCTCCCGGACAGGCTGAAAAACTGTTTTTT.